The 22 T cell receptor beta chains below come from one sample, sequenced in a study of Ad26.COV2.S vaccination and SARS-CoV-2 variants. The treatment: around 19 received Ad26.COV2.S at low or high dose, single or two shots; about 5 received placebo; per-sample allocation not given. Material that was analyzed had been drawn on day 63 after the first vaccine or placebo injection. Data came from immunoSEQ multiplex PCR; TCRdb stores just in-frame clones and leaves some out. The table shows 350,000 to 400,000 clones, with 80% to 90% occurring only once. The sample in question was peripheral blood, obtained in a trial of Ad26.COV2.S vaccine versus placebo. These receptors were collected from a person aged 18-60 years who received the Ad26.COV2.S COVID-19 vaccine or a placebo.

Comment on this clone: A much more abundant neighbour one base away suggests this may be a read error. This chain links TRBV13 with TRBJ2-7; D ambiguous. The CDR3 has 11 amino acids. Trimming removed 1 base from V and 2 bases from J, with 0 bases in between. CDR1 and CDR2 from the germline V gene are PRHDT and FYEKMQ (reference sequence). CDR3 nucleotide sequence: TGTGCCAGCAGCTTAGCCTACGAGCAGTACTTC. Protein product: CASSLAYEQYF.

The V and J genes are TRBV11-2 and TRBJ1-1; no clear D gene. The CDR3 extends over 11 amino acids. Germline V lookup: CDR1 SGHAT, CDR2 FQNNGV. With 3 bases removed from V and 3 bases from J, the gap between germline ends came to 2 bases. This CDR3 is CASSLDTEAFF. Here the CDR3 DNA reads TGTGCCAGCAGCTTGGACACTGAAGCTTTCTTT. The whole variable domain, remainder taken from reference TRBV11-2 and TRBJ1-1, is EAGVAQSPRYKIIEKRQSVAFWCNPISGHATLYWYQQILGQGPKLLIQFQNNGVVDDSQLPKDRFSAERLKGVDSTLKIQPAKLEDSAVYLCASSLDTEAFFGQGTRLTVV.

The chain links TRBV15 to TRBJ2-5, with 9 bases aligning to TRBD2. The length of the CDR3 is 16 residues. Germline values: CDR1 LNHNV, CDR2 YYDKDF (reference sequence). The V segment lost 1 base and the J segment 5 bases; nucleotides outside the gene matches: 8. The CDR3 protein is CATSRGGSGGQETQYF. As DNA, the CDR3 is TGTGCCACCAGCAGAGGAGGTAGCGGGGGTCAGGAGACCCAGTACTTC.

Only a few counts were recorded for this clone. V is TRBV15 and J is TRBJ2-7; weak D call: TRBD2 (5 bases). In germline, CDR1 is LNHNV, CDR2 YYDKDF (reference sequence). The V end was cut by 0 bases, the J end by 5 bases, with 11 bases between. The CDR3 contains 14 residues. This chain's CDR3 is CATSRESSPHEQYF. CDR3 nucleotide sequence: TGTGCCACCAGCAGAGAATCTAGCCCCCACGAGCAGTACTTC.

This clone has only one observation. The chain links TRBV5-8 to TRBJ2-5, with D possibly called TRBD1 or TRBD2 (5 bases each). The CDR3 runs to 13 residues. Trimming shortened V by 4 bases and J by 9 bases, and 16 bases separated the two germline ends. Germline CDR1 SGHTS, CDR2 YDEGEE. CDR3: CASSADFGGAQYF. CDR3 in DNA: TGTGCCAGCAGCGCGGATTTTGGGGGAGCCCAGTACTTC.

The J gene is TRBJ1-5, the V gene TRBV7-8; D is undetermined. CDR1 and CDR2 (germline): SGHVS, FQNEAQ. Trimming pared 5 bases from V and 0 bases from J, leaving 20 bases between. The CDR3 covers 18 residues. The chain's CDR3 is CASSARLQTGYSNQPQHF. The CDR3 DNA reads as TGTGCCAGCAGCGCACGTCTCCAAACGGGGTATAGCAATCAGCCCCAGCATTTT.

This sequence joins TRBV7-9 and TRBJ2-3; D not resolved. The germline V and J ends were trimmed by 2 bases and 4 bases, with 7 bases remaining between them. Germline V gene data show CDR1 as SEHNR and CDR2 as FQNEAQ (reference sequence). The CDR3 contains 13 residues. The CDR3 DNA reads TGTGCCAGCAGCTTATACGGCCCAGATACGCAGTATTTT. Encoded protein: CASSLYGPDTQYF.

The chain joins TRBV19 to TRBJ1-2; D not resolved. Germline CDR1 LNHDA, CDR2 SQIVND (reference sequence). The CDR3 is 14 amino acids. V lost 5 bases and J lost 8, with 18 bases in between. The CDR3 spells CASSSFIQSDGYTF. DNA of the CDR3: TGTGCCAGTAGTTCTTTCATACAGTCGGACGGCTACACCTTC.

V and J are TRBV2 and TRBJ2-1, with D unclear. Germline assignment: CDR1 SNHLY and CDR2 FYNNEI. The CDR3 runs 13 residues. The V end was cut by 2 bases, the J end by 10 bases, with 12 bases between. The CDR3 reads CASSETGGPEQFF. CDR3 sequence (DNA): TGTGCCAGCAGTGAAACCGGCGGTCCCGAGCAGTTCTTC. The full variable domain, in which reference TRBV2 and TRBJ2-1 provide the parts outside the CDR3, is EPEVTQTPSHQVTQMGQEVILRCVPISNHLYFYWYRQILGQKVEFLVSFYNNEISEKSEIFDDQFSVERPDGSNFTLKIRSTKLEDSAMYFCASSETGGPEQFFGPGTRLTVL.

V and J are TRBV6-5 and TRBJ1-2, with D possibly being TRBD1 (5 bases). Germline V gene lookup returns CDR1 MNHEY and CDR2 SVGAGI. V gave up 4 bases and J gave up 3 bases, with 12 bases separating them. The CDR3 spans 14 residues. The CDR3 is CASSSGWVDYGYTF. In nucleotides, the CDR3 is TGTGCCAGCAGTTCAGGGTGGGTTGACTATGGCTACACCTTC.

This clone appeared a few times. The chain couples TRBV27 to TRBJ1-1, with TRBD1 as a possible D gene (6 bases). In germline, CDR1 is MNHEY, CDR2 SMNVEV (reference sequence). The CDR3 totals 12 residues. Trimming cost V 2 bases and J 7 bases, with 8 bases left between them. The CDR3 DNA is TGTGCCAGCAGTTTACGAGGGGGTGAAGCTTTCTTT. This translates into CASSLRGGEAFF.

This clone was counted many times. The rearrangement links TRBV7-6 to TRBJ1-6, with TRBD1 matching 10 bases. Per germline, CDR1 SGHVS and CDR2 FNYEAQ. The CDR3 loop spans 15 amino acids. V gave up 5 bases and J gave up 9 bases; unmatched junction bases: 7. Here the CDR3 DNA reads TGTGCCAGCAGCAGTGCGACAGGGGGCAGTTCACCCCTCCACTTT. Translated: CASSSATGGSSPLHF.

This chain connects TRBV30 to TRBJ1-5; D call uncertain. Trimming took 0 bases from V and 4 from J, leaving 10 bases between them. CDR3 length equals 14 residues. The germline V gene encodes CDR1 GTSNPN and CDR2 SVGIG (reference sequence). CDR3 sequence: CAWSVPSRNQPQHF. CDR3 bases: TGTGCCTGGAGTGTACCGTCGAGGAATCAGCCCCAGCATTTT.

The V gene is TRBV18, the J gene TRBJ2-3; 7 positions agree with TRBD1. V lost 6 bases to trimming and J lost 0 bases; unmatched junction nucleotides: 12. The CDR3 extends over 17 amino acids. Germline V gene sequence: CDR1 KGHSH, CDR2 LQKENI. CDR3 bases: TGTGCCAGCTCCCACAGAAGACAGGGAACTAGCACAGATACGCAGTATTTT. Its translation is CASSHRRQGTSTDTQYF.

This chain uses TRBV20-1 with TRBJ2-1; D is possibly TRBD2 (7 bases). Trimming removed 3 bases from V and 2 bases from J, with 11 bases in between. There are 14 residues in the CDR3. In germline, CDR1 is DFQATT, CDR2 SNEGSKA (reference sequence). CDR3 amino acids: CSASGGAAYNEQFF. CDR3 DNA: TGCAGTGCTAGTGGGGGGGCCGCCTACAATGAGCAGTTCTTC.

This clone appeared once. CDR3 region: CASSVDDRDVAGYTF. The CDR3 DNA follows: TGTGCCAGCAGCGTAGATGACAGGGACGTAGCTGGCTACACCTTC. J is TRBJ1-2 and V is TRBV9; the match to TRBD1 covers 7 bases. J was trimmed by 7 bases and V by 0 bases; bases with no gene match: 9. Germline CDR1 and CDR2: SGDLS and YYNGEE. CDR3 length: 15 residues.

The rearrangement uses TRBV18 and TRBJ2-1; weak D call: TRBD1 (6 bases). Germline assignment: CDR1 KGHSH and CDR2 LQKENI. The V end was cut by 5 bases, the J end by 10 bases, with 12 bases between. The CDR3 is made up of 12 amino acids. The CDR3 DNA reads TGTGCCAGCTCAACGACAGGACCCGAGCAGTTCTTC. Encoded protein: CASSTTGPEQFF.

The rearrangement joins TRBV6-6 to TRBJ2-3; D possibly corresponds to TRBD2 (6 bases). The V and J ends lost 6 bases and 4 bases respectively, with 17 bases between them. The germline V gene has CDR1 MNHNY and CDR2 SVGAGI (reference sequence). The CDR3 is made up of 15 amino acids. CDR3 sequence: CASSWDSPRADTQYF. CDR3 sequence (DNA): TGTGCCAGCAGCTGGGACTCTCCGAGGGCAGATACGCAGTATTTT.

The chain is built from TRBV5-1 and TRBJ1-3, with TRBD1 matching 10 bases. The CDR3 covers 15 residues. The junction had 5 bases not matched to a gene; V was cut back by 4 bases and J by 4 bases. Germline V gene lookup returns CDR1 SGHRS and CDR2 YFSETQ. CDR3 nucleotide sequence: TGCGCCAGCAGCGACGGGACAGGGGAAGGAAACACCATATATTTT. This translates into CASSDGTGEGNTIYF.

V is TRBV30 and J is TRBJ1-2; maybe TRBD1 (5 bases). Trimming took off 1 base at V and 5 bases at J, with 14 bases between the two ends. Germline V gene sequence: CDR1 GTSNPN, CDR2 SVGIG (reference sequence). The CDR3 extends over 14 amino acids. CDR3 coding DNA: TGTGCCTGGAGTGAGCTTACAGGCCTTTATGGCTACACCTTC. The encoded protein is CAWSELTGLYGYTF. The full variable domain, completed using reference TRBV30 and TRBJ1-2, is SQTIHQWPATLVQPVGSPLSLECTVEGTSNPNLYWYRQAAGRGLQLLFYSVGIGQISSEVPQNLSASRPQDRQFILSSKKLLLSDSGFYLCAWSELTGLYGYTFGSGTRLTVV.

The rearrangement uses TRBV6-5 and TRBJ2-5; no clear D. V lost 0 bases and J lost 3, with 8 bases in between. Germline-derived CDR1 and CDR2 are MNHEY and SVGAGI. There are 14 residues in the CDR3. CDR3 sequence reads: CASSYSYTKETQYF. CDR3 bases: TGTGCCAGCAGTTACTCGTACACTAAAGAGACCCAGTACTTC.

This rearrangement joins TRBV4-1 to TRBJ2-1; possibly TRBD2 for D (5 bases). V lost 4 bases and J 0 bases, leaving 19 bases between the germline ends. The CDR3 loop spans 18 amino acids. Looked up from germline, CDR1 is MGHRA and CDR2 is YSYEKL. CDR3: CASSRVDYPLNSYNEQFF. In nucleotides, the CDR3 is TGCGCCAGCAGCCGGGTAGACTATCCCCTAAACTCCTACAATGAGCAGTTCTTC.